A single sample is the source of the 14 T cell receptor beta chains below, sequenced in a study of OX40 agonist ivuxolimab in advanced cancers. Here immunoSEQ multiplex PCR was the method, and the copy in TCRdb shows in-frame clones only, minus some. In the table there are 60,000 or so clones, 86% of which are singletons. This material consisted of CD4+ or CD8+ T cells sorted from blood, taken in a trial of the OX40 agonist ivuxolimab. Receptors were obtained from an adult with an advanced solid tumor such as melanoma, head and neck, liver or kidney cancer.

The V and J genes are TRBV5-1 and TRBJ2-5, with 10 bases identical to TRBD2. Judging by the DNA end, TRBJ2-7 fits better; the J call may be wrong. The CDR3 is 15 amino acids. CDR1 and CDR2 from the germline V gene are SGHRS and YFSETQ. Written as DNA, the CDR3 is TGCGCCACCTCGATCGGGACTAGCGATTCCTACGAGCAGTACTTC. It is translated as CATSIGTSDSYEQYF.

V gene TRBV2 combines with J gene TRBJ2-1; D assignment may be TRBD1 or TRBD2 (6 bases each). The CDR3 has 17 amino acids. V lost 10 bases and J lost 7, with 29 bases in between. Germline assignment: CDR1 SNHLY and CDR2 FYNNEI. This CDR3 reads CAILKGGLRLVPNEQFF. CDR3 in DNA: TGTGCCATCCTGAAAGGGGGGTTGCGCCTTGTCCCGAATGAGCAGTTCTTC.

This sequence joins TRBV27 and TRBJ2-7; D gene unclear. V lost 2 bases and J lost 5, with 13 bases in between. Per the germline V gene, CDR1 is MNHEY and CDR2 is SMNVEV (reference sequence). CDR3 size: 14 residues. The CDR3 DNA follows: TGTGCCAGCAGTTTAATGGGTCGGGCCGACGAGCAGTACTTC. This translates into CASSLMGRADEQYF.

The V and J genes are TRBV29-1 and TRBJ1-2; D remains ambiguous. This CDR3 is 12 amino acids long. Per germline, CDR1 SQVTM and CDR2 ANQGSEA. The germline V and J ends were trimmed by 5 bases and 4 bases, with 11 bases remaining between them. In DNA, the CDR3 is TGCAGCGTTCATGACGGGATCTATGGCTACACCTTC. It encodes CSVHDGIYGYTF.

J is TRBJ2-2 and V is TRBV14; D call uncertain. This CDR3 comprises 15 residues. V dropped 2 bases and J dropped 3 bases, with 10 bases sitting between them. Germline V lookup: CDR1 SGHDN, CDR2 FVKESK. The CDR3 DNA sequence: TGTGCCAGCAGCCAATTTGGACCATACACCGGGGAGCTGTTTTTT. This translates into CASSQFGPYTGELFF.

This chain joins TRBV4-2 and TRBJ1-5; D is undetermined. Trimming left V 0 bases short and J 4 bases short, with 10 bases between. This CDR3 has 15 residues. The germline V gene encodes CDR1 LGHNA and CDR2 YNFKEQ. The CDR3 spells CASSQDAQPNQPQHF. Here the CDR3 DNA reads TGTGCCAGCAGCCAAGATGCGCAGCCAAATCAGCCCCAGCATTTT.

CDR3 bases: TGTGCCAGCAGCCCGCCGGGACAGGGGTACAATGAGCAGTTCTTC. It is translated as CASSPPGQGYNEQFF. The V call is TRBV11-3, the J call TRBJ2-1, with 10 nucleotides matching TRBD1. Germline V gives CDR1 SGHNT, CDR2 YENEEA. This CDR3 has 15 amino acids. V dropped 5 bases and J dropped 4; count of bases not matched to a gene: 5.

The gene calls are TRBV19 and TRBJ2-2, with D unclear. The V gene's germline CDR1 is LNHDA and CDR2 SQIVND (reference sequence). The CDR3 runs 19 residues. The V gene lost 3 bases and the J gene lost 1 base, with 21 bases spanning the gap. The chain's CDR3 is CASSIDASILLLNTGELFF. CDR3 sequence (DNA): TGTGCCAGTAGTATCGACGCCTCGATTTTACTCCTGAACACCGGGGAGCTGTTTTTT.

In DNA, the CDR3 is TGTGCCAGCAGCTTAGTGGGAGAGAACACCGGGGAGCTGTTTTTT. This sequence encodes CASSLVGENTGELFF. V is TRBV11-2 and J is TRBJ2-2; D perhaps matches TRBD2 (5 bases). V was cut by 1 base and J by 1 base, with 7 bases left in between. Germline CDR1 and CDR2: SGHAT and FQNNGV. CDR3 length: 15 residues.

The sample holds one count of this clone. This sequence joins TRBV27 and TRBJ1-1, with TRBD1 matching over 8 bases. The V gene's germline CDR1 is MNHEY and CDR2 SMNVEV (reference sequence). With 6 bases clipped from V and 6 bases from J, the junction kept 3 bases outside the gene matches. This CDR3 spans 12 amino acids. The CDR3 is CASSDRGSEAFF. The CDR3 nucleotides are TGTGCCAGCAGCGACAGGGGCTCTGAAGCTTTCTTT.

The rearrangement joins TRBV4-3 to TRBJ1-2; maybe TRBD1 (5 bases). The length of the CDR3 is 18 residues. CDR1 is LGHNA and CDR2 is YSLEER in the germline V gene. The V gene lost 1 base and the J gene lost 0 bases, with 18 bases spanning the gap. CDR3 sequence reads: CASSQGFRVGGSNYGYTF. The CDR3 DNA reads TGCGCCAGCAGCCAAGGGTTCAGGGTTGGAGGATCTAACTATGGCTACACCTTC.

The CDR3 region is CASSLLNEAFF. CDR3 sequence (DNA): TGTGCCAGCAGCTTACTCAATGAAGCTTTCTTT. The chain links TRBV7-9 to TRBJ1-1; D call uncertain. Germline CDR1 is SEHNR and CDR2 is FQNEAQ (reference sequence). The V end lost 2 bases, the J end lost 7 bases, and 5 bases lay between the germline ends. The CDR3 runs 11 residues. The variable domain in full, with the rest retrieved from reference TRBV7-9 and TRBJ1-1, is DTGVSQNPRHKITKRGQNVTFRCDPISEHNRLYWYRQTLGQGPEFLTYFQNEAQLEKSRLLSDRFSAERPKGSFSTLEIQRTEQGDSAMYLCASSLLNEAFFGQGTRLTVV.

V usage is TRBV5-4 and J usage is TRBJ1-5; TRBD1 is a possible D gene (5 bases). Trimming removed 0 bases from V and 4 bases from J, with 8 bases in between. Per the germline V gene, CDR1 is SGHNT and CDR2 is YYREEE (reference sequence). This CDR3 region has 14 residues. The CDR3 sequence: CASSLEGINQPQHF. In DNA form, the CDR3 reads TGTGCCAGCAGCTTGGAGGGGATTAATCAGCCCCAGCATTTT.

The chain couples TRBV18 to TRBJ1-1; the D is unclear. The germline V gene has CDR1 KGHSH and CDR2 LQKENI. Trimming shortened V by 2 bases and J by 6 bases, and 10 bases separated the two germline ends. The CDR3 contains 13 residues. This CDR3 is CASSPAGRAEAFF. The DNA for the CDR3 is TGTGCCAGCTCACCAGCGGGTAGGGCTGAAGCTTTCTTT.